This entry lists 6 T cell receptor beta chains sequenced from one sample in a study of CD8 T cells in Susac syndrome. A quantity of about 0.5 to 1 ug RNA underwent reverse transcription using random hexamers. TCRdb re-called the immunoSEQ multiplex PCR reads with MiXCR, one entry per CDR3 protein. The sample contains some 200,000 distinct CDR3 sequences, roughly 95% of which appear only once. The sequenced sample consisted of CD4+ T cells from PBMCs. The receptors come from a human donor with multiple sclerosis.

This chain uses TRBV3-1 with TRBJ1-1, with 8 bases lining up with TRBD1. The CDR3 totals 14 residues. V lost 6 bases and J lost 11; bases outside the gene matches: 14. Germline V CDR1 and CDR2: LGHDT, YNNKEL (reference sequence). Here the CDR3 reads CASSSAGGYGRAFF. Written as DNA, the CDR3 is TGTGCCAGCAGTTCTGCAGGGGGCTACGGGAGGGCTTTCTTT.

The chain couples TRBV12-3 or TRBV12-4 to TRBJ2-3, with D uncertain. The CDR3 is 14 residues long. V was trimmed by 7 bases and J by 0 bases, leaving 11 bases between them. The CDR3 coding sequence is TGTGCCAGCATCTTTGGCTATAGCACAGATACGCAGTATTTT. The encoded protein is CASIFGYSTDTQYF.

The chain recombines TRBV29-1 with TRBJ2-3; D tentatively fits TRBD1 or TRBD2 (5 bases each). The V end was cut by 1 base, the J end by 3 bases, with 8 bases between. CDR1 is SQVTM and CDR2 is ANQGSEA in the germline V gene. The CDR3 length is 13 residues. The CDR3 region is CSVEGGMTDTQYF. The CDR3 DNA follows: TGCAGCGTTGAAGGGGGGATGACAGATACGCAGTATTTT.

J is TRBJ2-3 and V is TRBV29-1; D possibly matches TRBD1 or TRBD2 (6 bases each). The V gene's germline CDR1 is SQVTM and CDR2 ANQGSEA. The V gene lost 7 bases and the J gene lost 3 bases, with 17 bases spanning the gap. The CDR3 has 14 residues. The CDR3 here is CSAGVGGITDTQYF. DNA for the CDR3: TGCAGCGCCGGTGTAGGGGGGATAACAGATACGCAGTATTTT.

This clonotype appeared once. This chain joins TRBV5-1 and TRBJ2-3; 7 positions agree with TRBD1. V was clipped by 1 base and J by 5 bases; unmatched bases: 10. Germline-derived CDR1 and CDR2 are SGHRS and YFSETQ. CDR3 length: 16 residues. The CDR3, as DNA: TGCGCCAGCAGCTTGAGGGGGCATTTCCTTGGAGATACGCAGTATTTT. Translated, it gives CASSLRGHFLGDTQYF.

The V and J genes are TRBV3-1 and TRBJ1-4, with D perhaps matching TRBD1 (6 bases). Germline values: CDR1 LGHDT, CDR2 YNNKEL (reference sequence). This CDR3 is 16 amino acids long. Trimming cost V 4 bases and J 5 bases, with 17 bases left between them. CDR3 in DNA: TGTGCCAGCAGCCCCTGGACTGGACAGCAGAATGAAAAACTGTTTTTT. It specifies CASSPWTGQQNEKLFF.